This T cell receptor beta chain is from a study of OX40 agonist ivuxolimab in advanced cancers. A note on the overall study: Ivuxolimab, which targeted the costimulatory receptor OX40 (CD134), was an agonistic, fully human IgG2 monoclonal antibody. Patients were allowed to have had prior anti-PD-1, anti-PD-L1 or anti-CTLA-4 therapy, and more than 35% of the dose-escalation patients had been treated with checkpoint inhibitors. The paper covers the monotherapy dose-escalation part of the phase I ivuxolimab trial, which included N of about 50 patients. Of the roughly 52 dose-escalation patients, hepatocellular carcinoma was present in around 19, melanoma in around 15, renal cell carcinoma in 9 and head and neck cancer in 9. In the dose-escalation cohort, over 65% of patients were male, and the mean age was approximately 60 years, with a range of 23 to 79. Peripheral TCRbeta sequencing was intended to test whether TCR sequence diversity was altered and clonal T-cell expansion was caused by ivuxolimab. Intravenous ivuxolimab was administered to patients every 2 weeks at six dose levels: 0.01, 0.1, 0.3, 1.5, 3 and 10 mg/kg. Partial responses occurred in three dose-escalation patients, of whom one had hepatocellular carcinoma and two had cutaneous melanoma. Broad study findings and their caveats: Which antigens the clonally expanded peripheral T cells were specific for was not determined. Clonal expansion of both CD4+ and CD8+ blood T cells was observed from baseline to week 6 at doses 0.1 to 3.0 mg/kg. In partial responders in the 0.1-3.0 mg/kg groups, normalized peripheral clonal expansion was found to be among the lowest, especially among CD8+ T cells. After ivuxolimab, CD8+ T cells had more expanded clones than CD4+ T cells on average. Low levels of normalized T-cell clonal expansion were also shown by some nonresponding patients.

Genomic DNA was extracted from sorted cells for sequencing of the TCRbeta CDR3 region. TCRbeta CDR3 regions were sequenced using the immunoSEQ Assay. The table was pulled from immuneACCESS by TCRdb, which kept in-frame rearrangements only. Such tables lose some clones; where checked, under half of the loss comes from unresolved V genes, and the rest has no known cause. Here the sample has tens of thousands of clones; 65% to 90% occur a single time. The ten largest make up around a quarter of the sample. Clipping removes 11 bases from V and 1 base from J, with 9 as the unmatched junction base count. In the germline V gene (reference sequence), CDR1 corresponds to MNHNY and CDR2 to SVGAGI. The CDR3 has 15 amino acids, counting the end cysteine and phenylalanine. Just CDR3 DNA is preserved here, 45 bases in frame from base 1. Patients with a history of autoimmune disease or receiving systemic immunosuppression were excluded from the trial. Peripheral blood for TCR sequencing was collected from all dose cohorts at baseline, on cycle 4 day 1, and on cycle 7 day 1. Samples came from an open-label, multicenter, first-in-human phase I dose-escalation trial of ivuxolimab. Adults with locally advanced or metastatic melanoma, renal cell, hepatocellular, or head and neck squamous cell carcinoma were enrolled in the trial. Before TCR sequencing, CD4+ T cells and CD8+ T cells were sorted from peripheral blood as separate populations.

A remark on this clone: Its antigen is unknown. No base qualities exist here, and no much larger clone lies one base off it.

This chain is built from TRBV6-6 and TRBJ2-2; TRBD1 fits 8 bases in the junction. Sample: CD4+ or CD8+ T cells sorted from blood, taken in a trial of the OX40 agonist ivuxolimab. The clonotype originates from an adult with an advanced solid tumor such as melanoma, head and neck, liver or kidney cancer. The nucleotide sequence reads TGTGCCGAATCCGGGACAGGAGTGAACACCGGGGAGCTGTTTTTT. This encodes CAESGTGVNTGELFF.